The 23 T cell receptor beta chains reported below all come from one sample, sequenced in a study of regulatory T cells in long-lasting Graves disease. Sample time point: newly diagnosed GD, antithyroid drugs for less than 3 months. The TCR library was made from RNA extracted from PBMCs. Construction of the TCR beta libraries employed iRepertoire HTBI primers in conjunction with Arm-PCR of CDR3 regions. TCRdb re-analysed the multiplex PCR reads in MiXCR, keeping a single row per CDR3 protein. Among 400,000 to 450,000 distinct CDR3 sequences listed, 16% were seen once. Separately, the same data were catalogued under a study of T cells in Graves' hyperthyroidism and ophthalmopathy.

This specimen was peripheral blood mononuclear cells (PBMCs), taken at new diagnosis, from a patient treated with antithyroid drugs. The receptors here all came from a young woman with Graves disease.

The rearrangement uses TRBV19 and TRBJ2-1; TRBD2 agrees at 8 bases. J gave up 6 bases and V 3 bases, and 10 bases lay outside the gene matches. Germline V gives CDR1 LNHDA, CDR2 SQIVND (reference sequence). This CDR3 has 16 residues. The CDR3 sequence is CASSMGAGVGRNEQFF. As DNA, the CDR3 is TGTGCCAGTAGTATGGGAGCGGGAGTGGGGCGCAATGAGCAGTTCTTC.

This clonotype appeared many times. V is TRBV20-1 and J is TRBJ2-1, with D maybe TRBD1 (5 bases). Germline V gene lookup returns CDR1 DFQATT and CDR2 SNEGSKA (reference sequence). Trimming took off 7 bases at V and 6 bases at J, with 16 bases between the two ends. The CDR3 loop spans 13 amino acids. The CDR3, as DNA: TGCAGTGTCCTAAGGGTAAGGGGCAATGAGCAGTTCTTC. It specifies CSVLRVRGNEQFF.

A remark on this clonotype: Just one base apart from a much larger clone, this may be a read error. The genes are TRBV24-1 and TRBJ2-1; TRBD2 aligns across 8 bases. This CDR3 spans 15 amino acids. The germline V gene encodes CDR1 KGHDR and CDR2 SFDVKD. In DNA form, the CDR3 reads TGTGCCACCTGTGATTTAGCGCGGGAGGAGAATGAGCAGTTCTTC. As protein: CATCDLAREENEQFF.

For this clonotype: The junction does not match germline at one end; this may be a read error. CDR3 region: CASSLGFSGANVLIF. CDR3 in DNA: TGTGCCAGCAGTTTAGGTTTCTCTGGGGCCAACGTCCTGATTTTC. The chain combines TRBV27 with TRBJ2-6, with a weak D call TRBD1 (5 bases). The CDR3 has 15 residues. Looked up from germline, CDR1 is MNHEY and CDR2 is SMNVEV (reference sequence).

This chain joins TRBV20-1 and TRBJ2-3, with D unclear. CDR3 length: 10 residues. The V end was cut by 8 bases, the J end by 8 bases, with 11 bases between. The germline V gene has CDR1 DFQATT and CDR2 SNEGSKA (reference sequence). CDR3 in amino acids: CSLELGTQYF. The CDR3 DNA is TGCAGTCTGGAACTTGGTACGCAGTATTTT.

This clonotype appeared many times. The J gene is TRBJ2-7, the V gene TRBV6-2 or TRBV6-3; TRBD2 matches at 7 bases. This CDR3 has 16 residues. CDR1 MNHEY and CDR2 SVGEGT come from the germline V gene. The J segment lost 3 bases and the V segment lost 0 bases, leaving 8 bases of the junction unmatched. This CDR3 reads CASSYSSTSAFYEQYF. CDR3 in DNA: TGTGCCAGCAGTTACTCGTCTACTAGCGCATTCTACGAGCAGTACTTC.

This clonotype was recorded many times. CDR3 loop: CASSQGPGTNTEAFF. The CDR3 DNA reads as TGTGCCAGCAGTCAAGGTCCCGGGACCAACACTGAAGCTTTCTTT. This chain connects TRBV6-1 to TRBJ1-1; tentatively, D is TRBD1 (5 bases). Trimming removed 5 bases from V and 2 bases from J, with 15 bases in between. CDR3 length equals 15 residues. Germline loops: CDR1 MNHNS, CDR2 SASEGT.

This clonotype showed up many times. This chain uses TRBV6-4 with TRBJ1-1; TRBD1 matches 9 bases. Trimming cost V 1 base and J 4 bases; bases outside gene matches: 7. The CDR3 totals 16 residues. CDR1 is MRHNA and CDR2 is SNTAGT in the germline V gene. The CDR3 sequence is CASSDFPGTGITEAFF. The CDR3 DNA is TGTGCCAGCAGTGACTTTCCCGGGACAGGGATCACTGAAGCTTTCTTT.

On this clonotype itself: The final CDR3 position lacks the conserved phenylalanine or tryptophan, pointing to a likely read error. The chain is built from TRBV12-3 or TRBV12-4 and TRBJ2-1; 11 bases line up with TRBD1. V gave up 8 bases and J gave up 6 bases; unmatched junction bases: 12. The length of the CDR3 is 16 residues. CDR3 region: CASRDDRGTGGNEQFL. The CDR3 DNA is TGTGCCAGCCGAGACGACCGGGGGACAGGGGGCAATGAGCAGTTCCTC.

The chain couples TRBV5-4 to TRBJ2-4, with TRBD2 matching 10 bases. The length of the CDR3 is 19 residues. V lost 1 base, J lost 1 base, and 11 bases stayed unmatched. Germline CDR1 is SGHNT and CDR2 is YYREEE (reference sequence). The CDR3: CASSLLLAGLTTAKNIQYF. The CDR3 region has the DNA TGTGCCAGCAGCTTGCTACTAGCGGGACTTACGACGGCCAAAAACATTCAGTACTTC. The whole variable domain, remainder taken from reference TRBV5-4 and TRBJ2-4, is ETGVTQSPTHLIKTRGQQVTLRCSSQSGHNTVSWYQQALGQGPQFIFQYYREEENGRGNFPPRFSGLQFPNYSSELNVNALELDDSALYLCASSLLLAGLTTAKNIQYFGAGTRLSVL.

This clonotype was picked up many times. CDR3 DNA: TGTGCCAGCTCACGCGCAACAGGTGACGAGCAGTACTTC. It translates to CASSRATGDEQYF. The chain employs TRBV18 and TRBJ2-7; D is perhaps TRBD1 (5 bases). CDR3 length: 13 residues. Trimming took off 4 bases at V and 5 bases at J, with 12 bases between the two ends. Germline loops: CDR1 KGHSH, CDR2 LQKENI.

The chain is built from TRBV15 and TRBJ1-3; 7 bases are a match to TRBD1. Germline loops: CDR1 LNHNV, CDR2 YYDKDF (reference sequence). J was trimmed by 2 bases and V by 5 bases; bases with no gene match: 3. The CDR3 has 14 amino acids. DNA of the CDR3: TGTGCCACCAGCCAAGGGACAGCTGGAAACACCATATATTTT. Its protein is CATSQGTAGNTIYF.

With respect to this clonotype: One base away lies a much larger clone, so this may be a sequencing read error. The genes are TRBV12-3 or TRBV12-4 and TRBJ1-3; 12 bases are shared with TRBD1. The CDR3 spans 16 residues. The V and J ends lost 10 bases and 8 bases, in that order; junction bases with no gene match: 15. CDR3 DNA sequence: TGTGCCAACCGGAAGGGACAGGGGGCGAAAGGAGACACCATATATTTT. Amino acid sequence: CANRKGQGAKGDTIYF.

This clonotype showed up just a few times. A much larger clone lies a single base off, so this may be a read error. The CDR3 spells CASGLAPGEQYF. For the CDR3, the DNA is TGTGCCAGCGGCTTAGCGCCTGGGGAGCAGTACTTC. The chain is built from TRBV11-2 and TRBJ2-7; a weak D match, TRBD2 (5 bases). Germline V gene data show CDR1 as SGHAT and CDR2 as FQNNGV. This CDR3 has 12 amino acids.

There are many counts of this clonotype. This chain connects TRBV20-1 to TRBJ2-1; 10 bases are a match to TRBD2. V trimming: 2 bases; J trimming: 7 bases; junction bases outside the gene matches: 11. The CDR3 runs 16 residues. The germline V gene encodes CDR1 DFQATT and CDR2 SNEGSKA (reference sequence). The CDR3 DNA reads TGCAGTGCTAGATCTAGCGGGGGAAGGGTGGAAAATGAGCAGTTCTTC. It translates to CSARSSGGRVENEQFF.

This clonotype was seen many times. The chain has TRBV4-3 and TRBJ1-4; no reliable D call. CDR1 and CDR2 from the germline V gene are LGHNA and YSLEER. V dropped 0 bases and J dropped 8 bases, with 13 bases sitting between them. CDR3 length: 15 residues. CDR3 nucleotide sequence: TGCGCCAGCAGCCAAGAAGAGACGCGAAGGGAAAAACTGTTTTTT. This encodes CASSQEETRREKLFF.

This clonotype occurred many times. The CDR3 spells CASSLGQVTKGNEQFF. In DNA, the CDR3 is TGCGCCAGCAGCTTGGGACAGGTTACTAAAGGCAATGAGCAGTTCTTC. J is TRBJ2-1 and V is TRBV5-1; D might be TRBD1 (6 bases). From germline, CDR1 is SGHRS and CDR2 YFSETQ. Trimming cost V 0 bases and J 6 bases, with 16 bases left between them. The CDR3 consists of 16 residues.

The chain carries TRBV30 and TRBJ2-1; possible D gene TRBD2, 6 bases. V gave up 0 bases and J gave up 5 bases, with 14 bases separating them. This CDR3 is built from 15 residues. Per germline, CDR1 GTSNPN and CDR2 SVGIG (reference sequence). The CDR3: CAWSVRLRRDNEQFF. CDR3 coding DNA: TGTGCCTGGAGTGTGAGACTAAGGAGGGACAATGAGCAGTTCTTC.

This chain joins TRBV19 and TRBJ2-5, with a weak D call TRBD1 (5 bases). CDR1 is LNHDA and CDR2 is SQIVND in the germline V gene (reference sequence). V lost 4 bases to trimming and J lost 3 bases, with 12 bases between them. The CDR3 extends over 14 amino acids. The CDR3 DNA reads TGTGCCAGTAGTACGAGCAGGGCAGAAGAGACCCAGTACTTC. It translates to CASSTSRAEETQYF.

This CDR3 is CASKRKTRSYNEQFF. CDR3 coding DNA: TGTGCCAGTAAAAGGAAGACGCGGTCCTACAATGAGCAGTTCTTC. This sequence joins TRBV19 and TRBJ2-1; D is ambiguous. The germline V gene has CDR1 LNHDA and CDR2 SQIVND (reference sequence). Trimming stripped 7 bases from V and 1 base from J, with 14 bases between. The CDR3 covers 15 residues.

Ten or more counts support this clonotype. The chain combines TRBV20-1 with TRBJ2-7; 10 bases line up with TRBD2. V dropped 6 bases and J dropped 2; count of bases not matched to a gene: 4. Germline CDR1 DFQATT, CDR2 SNEGSKA (reference sequence). The CDR3 length is 13 residues. DNA of the CDR3: TGCAGTGCCACTAGCGGGACAACCTACGAGCAGTACTTC. This codes for CSATSGTTYEQYF.

About this clonotype: This may stem from a read error, because a much larger clone lies one nucleotide away. The V gene is TRBV4-2, the J gene TRBJ1-1, with TRBD1 identical over 8 bases. Trimming removed 0 bases from V and 13 bases from J; junction bases left unmatched: 7. The CDR3 extends over 13 amino acids. CDR1 is LGHNA and CDR2 is YNFKEQ in the germline V gene. In DNA form, the CDR3 reads TGTGCCAGCAGCCAAGATCAGGGGGCGAAAGTTTTCTTT. Translation: CASSQDQGAKVFF.

This clonotype appeared many times. This chain links TRBV5-6 with TRBJ1-2, with D possibly TRBD1 on 6 matching bases. Looked up from germline, CDR1 is SGHDT and CDR2 is YYEEEE. V was shortened by 2 bases and J by 6 bases, with 17 bases between the two germline ends. The CDR3 contains 15 residues. The CDR3 coding sequence is TGTGCCAGCAGCTTAGAACTCGGACAGACGGATGGCTACACCTTC. Translated: CASSLELGQTDGYTF.